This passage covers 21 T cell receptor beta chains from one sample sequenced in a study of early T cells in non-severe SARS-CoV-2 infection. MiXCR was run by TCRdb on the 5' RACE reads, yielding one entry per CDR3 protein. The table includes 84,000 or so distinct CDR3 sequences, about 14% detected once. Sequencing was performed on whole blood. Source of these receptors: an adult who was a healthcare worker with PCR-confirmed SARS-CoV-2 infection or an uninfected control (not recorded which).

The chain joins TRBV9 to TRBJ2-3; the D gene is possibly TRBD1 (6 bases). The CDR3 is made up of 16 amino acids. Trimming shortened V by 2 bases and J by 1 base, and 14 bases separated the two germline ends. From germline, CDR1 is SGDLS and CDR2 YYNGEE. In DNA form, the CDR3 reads TGTGCCAGCAGCGTGGGGGCCGTTCAGGGCACAGATACGCAGTATTTT. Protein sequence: CASSVGAVQGTDTQYF.

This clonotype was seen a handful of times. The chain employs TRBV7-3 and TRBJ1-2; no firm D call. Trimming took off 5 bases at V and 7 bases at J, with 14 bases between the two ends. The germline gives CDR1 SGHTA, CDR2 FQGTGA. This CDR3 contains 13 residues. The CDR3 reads CASSAHGEAGYTF. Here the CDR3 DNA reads TGTGCCAGCAGCGCACACGGCGAAGCTGGCTACACCTTC.

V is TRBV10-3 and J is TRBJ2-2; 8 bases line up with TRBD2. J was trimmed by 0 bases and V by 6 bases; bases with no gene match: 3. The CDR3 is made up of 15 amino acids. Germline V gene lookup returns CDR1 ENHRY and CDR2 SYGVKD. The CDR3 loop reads CAIRGSGANTGELFF. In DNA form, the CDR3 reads TGTGCCATCAGGGGTAGCGGGGCGAACACCGGGGAGCTGTTTTTT.

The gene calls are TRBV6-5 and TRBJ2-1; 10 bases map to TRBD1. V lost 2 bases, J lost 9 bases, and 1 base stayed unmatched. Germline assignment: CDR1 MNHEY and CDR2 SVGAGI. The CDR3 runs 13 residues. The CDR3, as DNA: TGTGCCAGCAGTTACAGGACAGGGGGTGAGCAGTTCTTC. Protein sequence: CASSYRTGGEQFF.

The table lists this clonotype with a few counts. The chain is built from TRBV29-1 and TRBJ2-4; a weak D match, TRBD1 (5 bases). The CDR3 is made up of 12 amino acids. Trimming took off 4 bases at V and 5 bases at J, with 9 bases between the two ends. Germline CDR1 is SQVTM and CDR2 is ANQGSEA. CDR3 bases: TGCAGCGTTGCAGGGTCCGAAAACATTCAGTACTTC. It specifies CSVAGSENIQYF.

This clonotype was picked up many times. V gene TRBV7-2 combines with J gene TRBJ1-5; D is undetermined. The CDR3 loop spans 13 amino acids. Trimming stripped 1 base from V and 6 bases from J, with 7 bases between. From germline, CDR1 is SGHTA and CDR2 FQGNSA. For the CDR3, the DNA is TGTGCCAGCAGCTTAGACTCGGGTCAGCCCCAGCATTTT. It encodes CASSLDSGQPQHF.

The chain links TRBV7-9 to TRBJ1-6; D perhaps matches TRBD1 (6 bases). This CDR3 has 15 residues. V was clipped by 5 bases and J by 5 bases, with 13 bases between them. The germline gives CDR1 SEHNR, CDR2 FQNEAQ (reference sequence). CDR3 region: CASSAMGAHNSPLHF. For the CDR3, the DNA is TGTGCCAGCAGCGCTATGGGGGCCCATAATTCACCCCTCCACTTT.

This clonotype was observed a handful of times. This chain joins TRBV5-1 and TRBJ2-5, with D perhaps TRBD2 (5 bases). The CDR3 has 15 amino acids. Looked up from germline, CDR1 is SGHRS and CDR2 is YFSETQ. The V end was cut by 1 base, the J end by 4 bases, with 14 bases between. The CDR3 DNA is TGCGCCAGCAGCTTGTCGGCGGGCAGTCGAGAGACCCAGTACTTC. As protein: CASSLSAGSRETQYF.

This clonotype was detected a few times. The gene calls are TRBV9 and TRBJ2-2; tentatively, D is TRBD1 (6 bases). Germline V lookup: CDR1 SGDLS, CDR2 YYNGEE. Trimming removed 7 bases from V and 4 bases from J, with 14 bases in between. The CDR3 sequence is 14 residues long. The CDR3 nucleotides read TGTGCCAGCTCCACGGGACAACTCACCGGGGAGCTGTTTTTT. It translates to CASSTGQLTGELFF. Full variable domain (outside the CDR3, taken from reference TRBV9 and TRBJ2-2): DSGVTQTPKHLITATGQRVTLRCSPRSGDLSVYWYQQSLDQGLQFLIQYYNGEERAKGNILERFSAQQFPDLHSELNLSSLELGDSALYFCASSTGQLTGELFFGEGSRLTVL.

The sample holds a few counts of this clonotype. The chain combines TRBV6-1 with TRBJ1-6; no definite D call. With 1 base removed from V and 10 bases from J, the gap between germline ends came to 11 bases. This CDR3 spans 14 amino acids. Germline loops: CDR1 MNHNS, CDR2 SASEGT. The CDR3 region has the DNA TGTGCCAGCAGTGAAGTCTCTTCGGGATCACCCCTCCACTTT. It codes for CASSEVSSGSPLHF.

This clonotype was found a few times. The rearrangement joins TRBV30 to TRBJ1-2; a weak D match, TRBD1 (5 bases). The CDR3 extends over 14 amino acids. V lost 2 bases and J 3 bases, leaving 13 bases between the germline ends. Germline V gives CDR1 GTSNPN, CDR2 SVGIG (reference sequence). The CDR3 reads CAWSQGTDDYGYTF. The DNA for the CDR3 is TGTGCCTGGAGTCAGGGCACCGATGACTATGGCTACACCTTC.

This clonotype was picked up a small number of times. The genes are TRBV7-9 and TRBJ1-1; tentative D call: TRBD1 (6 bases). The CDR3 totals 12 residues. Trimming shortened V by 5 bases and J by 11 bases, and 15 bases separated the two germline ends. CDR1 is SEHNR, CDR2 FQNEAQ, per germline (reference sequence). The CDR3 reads CASSPEQGSAFF. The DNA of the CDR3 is TGTGCCAGCAGCCCGGAACAGGGTTCGGCTTTCTTT.

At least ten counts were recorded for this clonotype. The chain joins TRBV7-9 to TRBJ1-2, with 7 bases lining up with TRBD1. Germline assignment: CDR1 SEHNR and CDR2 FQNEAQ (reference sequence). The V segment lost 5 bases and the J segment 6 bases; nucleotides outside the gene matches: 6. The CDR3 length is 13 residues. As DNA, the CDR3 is TGTGCCAGCAGCCGACAGGGTCTCAATGGCTACACCTTC. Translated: CASSRQGLNGYTF.

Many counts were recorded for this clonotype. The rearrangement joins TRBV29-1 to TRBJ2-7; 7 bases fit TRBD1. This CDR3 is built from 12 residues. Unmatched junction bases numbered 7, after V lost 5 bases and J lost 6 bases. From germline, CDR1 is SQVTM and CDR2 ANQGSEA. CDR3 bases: TGCAGCGTTCTAACAGGGGTCAGCGAGCAGTACTTC. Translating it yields CSVLTGVSEQYF.

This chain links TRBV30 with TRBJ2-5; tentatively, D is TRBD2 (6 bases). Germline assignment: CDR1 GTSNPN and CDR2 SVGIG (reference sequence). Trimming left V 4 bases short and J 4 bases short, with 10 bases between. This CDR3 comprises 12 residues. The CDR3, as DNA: TGTGCCTGGAATCTGGGGGGAGAGACCCAGTACTTC. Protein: CAWNLGGETQYF.

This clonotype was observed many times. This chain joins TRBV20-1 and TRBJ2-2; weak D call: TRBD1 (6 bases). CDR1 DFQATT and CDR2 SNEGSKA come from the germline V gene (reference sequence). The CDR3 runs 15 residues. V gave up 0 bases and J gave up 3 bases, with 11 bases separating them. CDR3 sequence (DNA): TGCAGTGCTAGAGACACAGGGTCGGACACCGGGGAGCTGTTTTTT. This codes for CSARDTGSDTGELFF.

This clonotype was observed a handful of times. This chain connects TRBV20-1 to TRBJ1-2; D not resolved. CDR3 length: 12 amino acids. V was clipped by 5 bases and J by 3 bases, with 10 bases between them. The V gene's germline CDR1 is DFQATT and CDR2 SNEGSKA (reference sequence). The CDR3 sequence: CSASGVDYGYTF. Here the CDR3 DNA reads TGCAGTGCTTCCGGGGTCGACTATGGCTACACCTTC.

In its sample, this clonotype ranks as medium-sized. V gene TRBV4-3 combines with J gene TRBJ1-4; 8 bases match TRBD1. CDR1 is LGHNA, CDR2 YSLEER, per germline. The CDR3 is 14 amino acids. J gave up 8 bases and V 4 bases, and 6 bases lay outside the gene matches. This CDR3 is CASSPDRGREKLFF. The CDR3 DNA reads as TGCGCCAGCAGCCCTGACAGGGGACGGGAAAAACTGTTTTTT.

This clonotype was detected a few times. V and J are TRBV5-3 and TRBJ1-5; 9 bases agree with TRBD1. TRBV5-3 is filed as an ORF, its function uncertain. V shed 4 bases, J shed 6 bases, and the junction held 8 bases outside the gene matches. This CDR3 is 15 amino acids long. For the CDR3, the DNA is TGTGCCAGAAGCCGGGACAGGGTGGTTTTTCAGCCCCAGCATTTT. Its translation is CARSRDRVVFQPQHF.

The chain's CDR3 is CASQKGLAGEEQYF. The CDR3 bases are TGTGCCTCACAAAAGGGACTAGCGGGGGAAGAGCAGTACTTC. The gene calls are TRBV6-5 and TRBJ2-7; TRBD2 aligns across 14 bases. The V gene's germline CDR1 is MNHEY and CDR2 SVGAGI. The V segment lost 11 bases and the J segment 7 bases; nucleotides outside the gene matches: 10. The CDR3 totals 14 residues.

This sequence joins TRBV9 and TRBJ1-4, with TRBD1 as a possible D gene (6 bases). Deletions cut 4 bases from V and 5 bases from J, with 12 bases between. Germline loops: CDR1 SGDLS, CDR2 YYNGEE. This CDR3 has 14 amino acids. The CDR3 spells CASSLQGSNEKLFF. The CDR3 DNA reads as TGTGCCAGCAGCCTACAGGGTTCCAATGAAAAACTGTTTTTT. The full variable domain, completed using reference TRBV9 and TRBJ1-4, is DSGVTQTPKHLITATGQRVTLRCSPRSGDLSVYWYQQSLDQGLQFLIQYYNGEERAKGNILERFSAQQFPDLHSELNLSSLELGDSALYFCASSLQGSNEKLFFGSGTQLSVL.